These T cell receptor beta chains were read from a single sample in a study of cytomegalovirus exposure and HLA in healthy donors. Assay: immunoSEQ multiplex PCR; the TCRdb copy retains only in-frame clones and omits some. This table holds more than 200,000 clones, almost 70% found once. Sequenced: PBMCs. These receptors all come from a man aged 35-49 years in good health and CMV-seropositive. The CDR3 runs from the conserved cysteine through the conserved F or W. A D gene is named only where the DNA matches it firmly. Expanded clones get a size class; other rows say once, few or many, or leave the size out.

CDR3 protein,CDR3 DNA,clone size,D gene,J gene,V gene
CASRRHRDSSSYEQYF,TGTGCCAGCAGGAGACACCGGGACAGCAGCTCCTACGAGCAGTACTTC,.,TRBD1,TRBJ2-7,TRBV28
CASSLGGGYEQYF,TGTGCCAGCAGCTTAGGCGGGGGCTACGAGCAGTACTTC,few,TRBD2,TRBJ2-7,TRBV7-9
CASSSSGTALDYTF,TGCGCCAGCAGCTCCTCAGGGACAGCCTTAGACTACACCTTC,.,TRBD1,TRBJ1-2,TRBV4-1
CASSEQLAGSTDTQYF,TGTGCCAGCAGTGAGCAACTAGCGGGTAGCACAGATACGCAGTATTTT,.,TRBD2,TRBJ2-3,TRBV6-1
CASSPLLEKLFF,TGTGCCAGCTCACCACTCCTAGAAAAACTGTTTTTT,.,.,TRBJ1-4,TRBV18
CASRTGTGREKLFF,TGCGCCAGCAGAACAGGGACGGGGCGAGAAAAACTGTTTTTT,.,.,TRBJ1-4,TRBV5-1
CASSPLPGQGFAEQYF,TGTGCCAGCTCACCACTCCCGGGACAGGGCTTCGCCGAGCAGTACTTC,.,TRBD1,TRBJ2-7,TRBV18
CAISPGQGVNQPQHF,TGTGCCATCAGTCCGGGACAGGGCGTTAATCAGCCCCAGCATTTT,once,TRBD1,TRBJ1-5,TRBV10-3
CARGQRTPSTDTQYF,TGTGCCAGAGGACAAAGGACACCGAGCACAGATACGCAGTATTTT,few,.,TRBJ2-3,TRBV6-7
CASRAWGGAGYEQYF,TGTGCCAGCAGGGCCTGGGGGGGCGCGGGCTACGAGCAGTACTTC,.,.,TRBJ2-7,TRBV2
CATSSFGTGGSYEQYF,TGTGCCACCAGCTCCTTTGGGACAGGGGGTTCCTACGAGCAGTACTTC,.,TRBD1,TRBJ2-7,TRBV15